These 24 T cell receptor beta chains were all obtained from the same sample, sequenced in a study of blood T cell repertoires in COVID-19. Using immunoSEQ multiplex PCR, the repertoire was profiled, and TCRdb retains in-frame clones only, with some absent. The sample records approximately 65,000 clones, approximately 79% being singletons. What was sequenced was peripheral blood. These receptors came from a woman aged 80 or over with active or convalescent COVID-19.

The chain uses TRBV29-1 and TRBJ1-4; the D is unclear. Germline V gene lookup returns CDR1 SQVTM and CDR2 ANQGSEA. With 6 bases removed from V and 3 bases from J, the gap between germline ends came to 11 bases. The CDR3 is made up of 13 amino acids. CDR3 residues: CSVVGAANEKLFF. The CDR3, as DNA: TGCAGCGTGGTGGGAGCGGCTAATGAAAAACTGTTTTTT.

V gene TRBV14 combines with J gene TRBJ1-4, with 9 bases matching TRBD1. This CDR3 is built from 16 residues. Germline loops: CDR1 SGHDN, CDR2 FVKESK. V gave up 3 bases and J gave up 6 bases; unmatched junction bases: 8. The CDR3 sequence is CASSHMRTGADEKLFF. CDR3 nucleotide sequence: TGTGCCAGCAGCCACATGAGGACAGGGGCGGATGAAAAACTGTTTTTT.

J is TRBJ2-1 and V is TRBV6-5, with a weak D call TRBD1 (5 bases). The CDR3 is made up of 13 amino acids. In germline, CDR1 is MNHEY, CDR2 SVGAGI. Deletions cut 3 bases from V and 9 bases from J, with 12 bases between. In DNA form, the CDR3 reads TGTGCCAGCAGTTATTTAGGGGCAGGTGAGCAGTTCTTC. Translation: CASSYLGAGEQFF.

The V and J genes are TRBV5-1 and TRBJ1-4, with D uncertain. Trimming removed 2 bases from V and 4 bases from J, with 9 bases in between. This CDR3 has 14 residues. Germline lookup yields CDR1 SGHRS and CDR2 YFSETQ. CDR3 protein: CASSFTADNEKLFF. The CDR3 coding sequence is TGCGCCAGCAGCTTTACAGCCGATAATGAAAAACTGTTTTTT.

The gene calls are TRBV7-9 and TRBJ1-3; TRBD1 is a possible D gene (5 bases). The CDR3 totals 14 residues. The germline V gene encodes CDR1 SEHNR and CDR2 FQNEAQ (reference sequence). Trimming removed 2 bases at V and 2 bases at J, with 7 bases between. The CDR3 sequence is CASSLQGAGNTIYF. The CDR3 nucleotides read TGTGCCAGCAGCTTACAGGGCGCTGGAAACACCATATATTTT.

In its sample, this clone was seen once. The V call is TRBV18, the J call TRBJ2-1; TRBD2 aligns across 15 bases. Trimming at V came to 4 bases and at J to 3 bases, leaving 1 base not matched to a gene. The CDR3 is 16 residues long. CDR1 is KGHSH and CDR2 is LQKENI in the germline V gene. The DNA of the CDR3 is TGTGCCAGCTCACTGGGACTAGCGGGGGGCTACAATGAGCAGTTCTTC. Translating gives CASSLGLAGGYNEQFF.

This sequence joins TRBV16 and TRBJ2-3; the D gene is possibly TRBD2 (6 bases). The germline CDR1 and CDR2 sequences are KGHSY and FQNENV. With 0 bases removed from V and 2 bases from J, the gap between germline ends came to 9 bases. The CDR3 contains 15 residues. Written as DNA, the CDR3 is TGTGCCAGCAGCCAATCGCGGACTAACACAGATACGCAGTATTTT. Protein: CASSQSRTNTDTQYF.

Here the CDR3 reads CASKTRDGGQPQHF. CDR3 nucleotide sequence: TGTGCCAGTAAAACCAGGGATGGCGGTCAGCCCCAGCATTTT. V is TRBV19 and J is TRBJ1-5, with D possibly matching TRBD1 (5 bases). V was cut by 7 bases and J by 6 bases, with 16 bases left in between. The germline gives CDR1 LNHDA, CDR2 SQIVND (reference sequence). The CDR3 is 14 residues long.

V usage is TRBV5-1 and J usage is TRBJ1-2, with a tentative D call TRBD1 (5 bases). V was pared by 2 bases and J by 6 bases, with 17 bases between. There are 15 residues in the CDR3. CDR1 SGHRS and CDR2 YFSETQ come from the germline V gene. The DNA of the CDR3 is TGCGCCAGCAGCTTTGCCGGACGGGGAGGGGATGGCTACACCTTC. Its protein is CASSFAGRGGDGYTF.

The chain links TRBV12-3 or TRBV12-4 to TRBJ1-1; TRBD1 is a possible D gene (6 bases). The CDR3 is 12 residues long. V lost 7 bases to trimming and J lost 3 bases, with 9 bases between them. CDR3 coding DNA: TGTGCCAGCATGAGGGGGTACACTGAAGCTTTCTTT. Protein sequence: CASMRGYTEAFF.

This clone was counted once. This sequence joins TRBV5-8 and TRBJ1-2; 8 bases are a match to TRBD1. Germline trimming cut 2 bases from V and 8 bases from J; bases unmatched to any gene: 11. Per germline, CDR1 SGHTS and CDR2 YDEGEE. The CDR3 consists of 15 residues. The CDR3 protein is CASSFSGTGLAGYTF. In DNA form, the CDR3 reads TGTGCCAGCAGCTTCTCCGGGACAGGATTAGCAGGCTACACCTTC.

The chain is built from TRBV30 and TRBJ1-4, with D perhaps matching TRBD1 (5 bases). The CDR3 totals 13 residues. V was trimmed by 0 bases and J by 7 bases, leaving 9 bases between them. Germline CDR1 is GTSNPN and CDR2 is SVGIG (reference sequence). The CDR3 DNA follows: TGTGCCTGGAGTGTTTGGGGGGGTGAAAAACTGTTTTTT. Protein: CAWSVWGGEKLFF. The entire variable domain, with the rest obtained from reference TRBV30 and TRBJ1-4, is as follows: SQTIHQWPATLVQPVGSPLSLECTVEGTSNPNLYWYRQAAGRGLQLLFYSVGIGQISSEVPQNLSASRPQDRQFILSSKKLLLSDSGFYLCAWSVWGGEKLFFGSGTQLSVL.

This clone was detected only once. The V gene is TRBV6-5, the J gene TRBJ1-2, with D uncertain. With 7 bases removed from V and 3 bases from J, the gap between germline ends came to 18 bases. The germline V gene encodes CDR1 MNHEY and CDR2 SVGAGI. CDR3 size: 15 residues. The CDR3 sequence: CASIKIQQSHYGYTF. CDR3 DNA: TGTGCCAGCATTAAAATACAGCAATCTCACTATGGCTACACCTTC.

The chain recombines TRBV3-1 (or the pseudogene TRBV3-2) with TRBJ1-3; 7 positions match TRBD1. CDR1 is LGHDT, CDR2 YNNKEL, per germline (reference sequence). V lost 1 base, J lost 0 bases, and 3 bases stayed unmatched. The CDR3 sequence is 16 residues long. In DNA, the CDR3 is TGTGCCAGCAGCCAAGGGACAGGCTACTCTGGAAACACCATATATTTT. Translation gives CASSQGTGYSGNTIYF.

The J gene is TRBJ1-2, the V gene TRBV6-5; D perhaps matches TRBD1 (6 bases). Germline V gives CDR1 MNHEY, CDR2 SVGAGI. V lost 6 bases, J lost 2 bases, and 13 bases lay in between. This CDR3 comprises 14 residues. The CDR3 is CASRISGANYGYTF. The CDR3 DNA sequence: TGTGCCAGCAGGATATCAGGGGCCAACTATGGCTACACCTTC.

The chain recombines TRBV9 with TRBJ2-7; perhaps TRBD1 as D (6 bases). This CDR3 contains 15 residues. Trimming stripped 3 bases from V and 3 bases from J, with 16 bases between. CDR1 and CDR2 from the germline V gene are SGDLS and YYNGEE. CDR3 nucleotide sequence: TGTGCCAGCAGCGAAACCGGGACACCCTACTACGAGCAGTACTTC. It translates to CASSETGTPYYEQYF. Using reference TRBV9 and TRBJ2-7 for the parts outside the CDR3, the full variable domain is DSGVTQTPKHLITATGQRVTLRCSPRSGDLSVYWYQQSLDQGLQFLIQYYNGEERAKGNILERFSAQQFPDLHSELNLSSLELGDSALYFCASSETGTPYYEQYFGPGTRLTVT.

V and J are TRBV5-4 and TRBJ2-2; tentative D call: TRBD2 (5 bases). This CDR3 has 12 amino acids. Germline lookup yields CDR1 SGHNT and CDR2 YYREEE (reference sequence). With 4 bases removed from V and 8 bases from J, the gap between germline ends came to 9 bases. The DNA of the CDR3 is TGTGCCAGCAGCCCTAGCTTGGGGGAGCTGTTTTTT. Translating it yields CASSPSLGELFF.

This clone was seen more than once but under ten times. The gene calls are TRBV29-1 and TRBJ1-2; D is uncertain. From germline, CDR1 is SQVTM and CDR2 ANQGSEA. Trimming removed 7 bases at V and 4 bases at J, with 13 bases between. The CDR3 has 12 amino acids. CDR3 DNA sequence: TGCAGCGCGGACTACGAGGGCTATGGCTACACCTTC. Translated, it gives CSADYEGYGYTF. The full variable domain, in which reference TRBV29-1 and TRBJ1-2 provide the parts outside the CDR3, is SAVISQKPSRDICQRGTSLTIQCQVDSQVTMMFWYRQQPGQSLTLIATANQGSEATYESGFVIDKFPISRPNLTFSTLTVSNMSPEDSSIYLCSADYEGYGYTFGSGTRLTVV.

The V and J genes are TRBV25-1 and TRBJ1-2; D may be TRBD1 (5 bases). Germline values: CDR1 MGHDK, CDR2 SYGVNS. CDR3 length: 13 residues. V gave up 6 bases and J gave up 6 bases, with 14 bases separating them. The CDR3 coding sequence is TGTGCCAGCAGGGGAGGGTCGGGGGATGGCTACACCTTC. This gives the protein CASRGGSGDGYTF.

The chain is built from TRBV14 and TRBJ2-1; 12 bases are a match to TRBD2. The CDR3 is 16 amino acids. Unmatched junction bases numbered 10, after V lost 5 bases and J lost 8 bases. CDR1 SGHDN and CDR2 FVKESK come from the germline V gene. CDR3 in amino acids: CASSGLAGGPFYEQFF. DNA of the CDR3: TGTGCCAGCAGCGGGCTAGCGGGGGGGCCTTTTTATGAGCAGTTCTTC.

This chain connects TRBV2 to TRBJ1-1; tentative D call: TRBD1 (5 bases). Looked up from germline, CDR1 is SNHLY and CDR2 is FYNNEI. Trimming removed 11 bases at V and 1 base at J, with 14 bases between. The CDR3 contains 13 residues. DNA of the CDR3: TGTGCCGGGACTTGGGGGGGGAACACTGAAGCTTTCTTT. This translates into CAGTWGGNTEAFF.

The chain combines TRBV30 with TRBJ1-4; 9 bases match TRBD1. The CDR3 length is 12 residues. Unmatched junction bases numbered 4, after V lost 7 bases and J lost 7 bases. Germline-derived CDR1 and CDR2 are GTSNPN and SVGIG (reference sequence). The CDR3 protein is CALQGAGEKLFF. CDR3 sequence (DNA): TGTGCCTTACAGGGGGCCGGTGAAAAACTGTTTTTT. Using reference TRBV30 and TRBJ1-4 for the parts outside the CDR3, the full variable domain is SQTIHQWPATLVQPVGSPLSLECTVEGTSNPNLYWYRQAAGRGLQLLFYSVGIGQISSEVPQNLSASRPQDRQFILSSKKLLLSDSGFYLCALQGAGEKLFFGSGTQLSVL.

The chain links TRBV3-1 (or the pseudogene TRBV3-2) to TRBJ1-1, with unresolved D. V gave up 4 bases and J gave up 0 bases, with 6 bases separating them. Per the germline V gene, CDR1 is LGHDT and CDR2 is YNNKEL (reference sequence). CDR3 length: 13 residues. The CDR3 coding sequence is TGTGCCAGCAGCCGCCGGGTGAACACTGAAGCTTTCTTT. Its protein product is CASSRRVNTEAFF.

This clone has a single count. This chain joins TRBV3-1 (or the pseudogene TRBV3-2) and TRBJ1-3; tentative D call: TRBD1 (5 bases). The ends were cut back, 3 bases at V and 0 bases at J, with 21 bases in the middle. The CDR3 has 19 amino acids. CDR1 and CDR2 from the germline V gene are LGHDT and YNNKEL (reference sequence). Here the CDR3 reads CASSHYRARTLNSGNTIYF. As DNA, the CDR3 is TGTGCCAGCAGCCACTACCGGGCCAGGACACTTAACTCTGGAAACACCATATATTTT.